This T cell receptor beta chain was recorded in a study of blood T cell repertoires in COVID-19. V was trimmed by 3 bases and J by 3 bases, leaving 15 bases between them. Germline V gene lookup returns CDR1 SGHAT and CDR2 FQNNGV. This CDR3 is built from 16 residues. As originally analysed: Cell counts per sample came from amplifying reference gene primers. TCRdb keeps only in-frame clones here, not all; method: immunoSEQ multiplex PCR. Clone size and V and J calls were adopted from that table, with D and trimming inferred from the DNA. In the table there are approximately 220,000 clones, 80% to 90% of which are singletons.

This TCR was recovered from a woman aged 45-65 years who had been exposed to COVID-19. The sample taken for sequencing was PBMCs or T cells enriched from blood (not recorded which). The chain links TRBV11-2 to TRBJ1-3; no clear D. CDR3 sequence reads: CASSLVASRIGNTIYF. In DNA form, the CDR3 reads TGTGCCAGCAGCTTGGTAGCCAGTCGGATTGGAAACACCATATATTTT. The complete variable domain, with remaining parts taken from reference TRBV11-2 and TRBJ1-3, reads EAGVAQSPRYKIIEKRQSVAFWCNPISGHATLYWYQQILGQGPKLLIQFQNNGVVDDSQLPKDRFSAERLKGVDSTLKIQPAKLEDSAVYLCASSLVASRIGNTIYFGEGSWLTVV.